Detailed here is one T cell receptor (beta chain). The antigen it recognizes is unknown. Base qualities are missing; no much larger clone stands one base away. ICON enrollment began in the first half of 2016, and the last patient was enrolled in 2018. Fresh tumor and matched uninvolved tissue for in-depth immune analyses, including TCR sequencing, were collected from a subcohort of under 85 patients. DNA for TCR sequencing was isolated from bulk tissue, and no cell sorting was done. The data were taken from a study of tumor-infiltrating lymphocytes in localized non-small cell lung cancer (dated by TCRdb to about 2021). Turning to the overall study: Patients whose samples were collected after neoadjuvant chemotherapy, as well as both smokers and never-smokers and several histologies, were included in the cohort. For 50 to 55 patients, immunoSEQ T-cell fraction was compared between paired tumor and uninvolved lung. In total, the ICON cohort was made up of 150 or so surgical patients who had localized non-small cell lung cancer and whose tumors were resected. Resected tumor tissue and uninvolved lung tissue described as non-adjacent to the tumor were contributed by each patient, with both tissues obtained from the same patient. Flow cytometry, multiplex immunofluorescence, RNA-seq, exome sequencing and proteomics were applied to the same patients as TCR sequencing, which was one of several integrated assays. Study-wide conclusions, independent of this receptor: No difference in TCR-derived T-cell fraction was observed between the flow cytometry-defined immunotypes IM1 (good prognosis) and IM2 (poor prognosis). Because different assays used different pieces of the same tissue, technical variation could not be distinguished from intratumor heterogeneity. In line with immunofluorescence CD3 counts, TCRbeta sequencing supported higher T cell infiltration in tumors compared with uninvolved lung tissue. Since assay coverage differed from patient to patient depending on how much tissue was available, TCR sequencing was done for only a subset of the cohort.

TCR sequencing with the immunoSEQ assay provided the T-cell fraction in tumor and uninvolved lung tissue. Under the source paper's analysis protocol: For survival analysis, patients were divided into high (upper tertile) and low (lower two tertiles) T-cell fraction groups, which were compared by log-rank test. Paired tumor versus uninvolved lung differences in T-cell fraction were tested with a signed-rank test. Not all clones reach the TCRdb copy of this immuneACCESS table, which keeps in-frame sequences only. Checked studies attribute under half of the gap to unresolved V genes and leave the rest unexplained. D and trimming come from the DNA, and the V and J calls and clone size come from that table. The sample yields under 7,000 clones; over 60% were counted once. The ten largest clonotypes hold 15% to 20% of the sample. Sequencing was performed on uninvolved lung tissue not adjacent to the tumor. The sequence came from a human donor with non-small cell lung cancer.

The CDR3 sequence is CASTQRVATSTDTQYF. The DNA sequence reads TGTGCCAGCACCCAGCGGGTGGCAACTAGCACAGATACGCAGTATTTT. The V and J genes are TRBV2 and TRBJ2-3; tentative D gene TRBD2, with 6 bases matching. V sheds 7 bases and J sheds 0 bases, leaving 17 bases between their ends. The CDR3 holds 16 amino acids from the cysteine to the phenylalanine. Just CDR3 DNA is preserved here, 48 bases in frame from base 1. Taken from the germline V gene, the CDR1 and CDR2 loops are SNHLY and FYNNEI.